The table lists the clone carrying this T cell receptor beta chain with many counts. The data are from a study of spatial heterogeneity in lung cancer. There are 15 residues in the CDR3. The germline V gene has CDR1 LNHDA and CDR2 SQIVND (reference sequence). V dropped 8 bases and J dropped 5; count of bases not matched to a gene: 14. One entry per CDR3 protein, called by TCRdb with MiXCR from the 5' RACE reads. In the table there are about 36,000 distinct CDR3 sequences, less than 5.5% of which are singletons. Time point denoted: sample taken at primary tumor resection. From tumor, nontumor lung or frozen PBMC, whole RNA was taken unsorted for sequencing.

This specimen consisted of PBMCs, obtained at surgery. This chain connects TRBV19 to TRBJ2-5; TRBD1 matches at 7 bases. The receptor was isolated from a female donor with early-stage non-small cell lung cancer. The CDR3 DNA reads TGTGCCAGTCAAAGACAGGGTGGGGTTGAGGAGACCCAGTACTTC. Residues: CASQRQGGVEETQYF. The whole variable domain, filled in from reference TRBV19 and TRBJ2-5, reads DGGITQSPKYLFRKEGQNVTLSCEQNLNHDAMYWYRQDPGQGLRLIYYSQIVNDFQKGDIAEGYSVSREKKESFPLTVTSAQKNPTAFYLCASQRQGGVEETQYFGPGTRLLVL.